This TCR beta chain was retrieved from a study of beta chain features in type 1 diabetes. Germline trimming cut 1 base from V and 1 base from J; bases unmatched to any gene: 5. The CDR3 covers 17 residues. Germline V gives CDR1 SEHNR, CDR2 FQNEAQ (reference sequence). Every bit of the isolated RNA underwent reverse transcription, so sequencing read expressed TCRB transcripts. TCRdb's copy holds only in-frame clones and misses some; the assay was immunoSEQ multiplex PCR. The sample contains fewer than 350,000 clones, roughly 8% of which appear only once. This clone appeared many times. The sequence came from a woman between 18 and 29 years old in good health. The rearrangement links TRBV7-9 to TRBJ2-3, with 10 bases aligning to TRBD2. Sequencing used central memory CD4+ T cells from blood. The CDR3 nucleotides read TGTGCCAGCAGCTTAGGGGCTAGCGGGGGACGCACAGATACGCAGTATTTT. Amino acid sequence: CASSLGASGGRTDTQYF.